This record concerns one T cell receptor beta chain sequence. Its specificity is unknown. Repertoires were generated with immunoSEQ multiplex PCR, while TCRdb's copy carries only in-frame clones and drops some. There are about 26,000 clones in the sample; 70% to 90% occur only once, and just under 20% lies in the top ten. Patients with a history of autoimmune disease or on systemic immunosuppression were excluded. The CDR3 contains 13 residues. The germline V and J ends were trimmed by 5 bases and 2 bases, with 10 bases remaining between them. The germline V gene encodes CDR1 SEHNR and CDR2 FQNEAQ (reference sequence). The data were obtained in a study of OX40 agonist ivuxolimab in advanced cancers. On the study more broadly: Prior checkpoint blockade (anti-PD-1, anti-PD-L1 or anti-CTLA-4) was permitted; about 40% had it. Study results and caveats: Circulating CD4+ and CD8+ T cells showed clonal expansion by week 6 at 0.1 to 3.0 mg/kg.

V and J are TRBV7-9 and TRBJ2-7; no definite D call. The sequence derives from an adult with an advanced solid tumor such as melanoma, head and neck, liver or kidney cancer. This sample comprised CD4+ or CD8+ T cells sorted from blood, obtained in a trial of the OX40 agonist ivuxolimab. As DNA, the CDR3 is TGTGCCAGCAGCCACCCTACTGCCTACGAGCAGTACTTC. Its protein is CASSHPTAYEQYF. Using reference TRBV7-9 and TRBJ2-7 for the parts outside the CDR3, the full variable domain is DTGVSQNPRHKITKRGQNVTFRCDPISEHNRLYWYRQTLGQGPEFLTYFQNEAQLEKSRLLSDRFSAERPKGSFSTLEIQRTEQGDSAMYLCASSHPTAYEQYFGPGTRLTVT.